This TCR beta chain was recorded in a study of T cell responses to AZD1222 COVID-19 vaccine. The method was immunoSEQ multiplex PCR; TCRdb's version includes in-frame clones alone and lacks a portion of them. The table has over 60,000 clones, 87% seen once. V lost 3 bases, J lost 8 bases, and 6 bases stayed unmatched. The CDR3 runs to 15 residues. Germline V gene lookup returns CDR1 DFQATT and CDR2 SNEGSKA (reference sequence). The receptor comes from an adult in good health. V and J are TRBV20-1 and TRBJ1-6; TRBD1 aligns across 11 bases. The source material was peripheral blood, sampled on day 0 of AZD1222 vaccination. The CDR3 DNA is TGCAGTGCTAGTTCGGGACAGGGGGGGTATTCACCCCTCCACTTT. It encodes CSASSGQGGYSPLHF.